These 30 T cell receptor beta chains share one sample of origin, sequenced in a study of cytomegalovirus exposure and HLA in healthy donors. Amplification used 60 Vbeta primers and 13 Jbeta primers. Clones were read by immunoSEQ multiplex PCR, and TCRdb kept only the in-frame ones, dropping some. This table holds fewer than 85,000 clones, 75% to 85% found once. What was sequenced was PBMCs. The source of these receptors is a man between 65 and 79 years old in good health and CMV-seropositive.

The genes are TRBV7-2 and TRBJ1-2, with TRBD1 as a possible D gene (5 bases). The germline V and J ends were trimmed by 0 bases and 4 bases, with 12 bases remaining between them. CDR3 length equals 15 residues. From germline, CDR1 is SGHTA and CDR2 FQGNSA. In DNA form, the CDR3 reads TGTGCCAGCAGCTTAGCAGACAGCGCTACCTATGGCTACACCTTC. Translated: CASSLADSATYGYTF.

V gene TRBV19 combines with J gene TRBJ1-2, with TRBD1 matching 7 bases. Germline V lookup: CDR1 LNHDA, CDR2 SQIVND (reference sequence). J gave up 5 bases and V 4 bases, and 10 bases lay outside the gene matches. The CDR3 totals 15 residues. CDR3 DNA: TGTGCCAGTAGTAACAGACAGGGTGGAGTATATGGCTACACCTTC. This sequence encodes CASSNRQGGVYGYTF. Looking up the rest from reference TRBV19 and TRBJ1-2 gives the full variable domain: DGGITQSPKYLFRKEGQNVTLSCEQNLNHDAMYWYRQDPGQGLRLIYYSQIVNDFQKGDIAEGYSVSREKKESFPLTVTSAQKNPTAFYLCASSNRQGGVYGYTFGSGTRLTVV.

The CDR3 DNA follows: TGTGCCACCAGCAGAGATACCGGGGGGAGCTCCTACGAGCAGTACTTC. Translated, it gives CATSRDTGGSSYEQYF. The J gene is TRBJ2-7, the V gene TRBV15, with TRBD2 matching over 7 bases. The CDR3 sequence is 16 residues long. Trimming cost V 0 bases and J 0 bases; bases outside gene matches: 5. Germline V gene sequence: CDR1 LNHNV, CDR2 YYDKDF (reference sequence).

The chain couples TRBV2 to TRBJ1-2, with 7 bases matching TRBD1. CDR3 length: 14 amino acids. The V gene end was trimmed by 6 bases and the J gene end by 4 bases; junction bases not matched to a gene: 8. CDR1 SNHLY and CDR2 FYNNEI come from the germline V gene. The CDR3 here is CASSEGQLIYGYTF. The CDR3 DNA reads TGTGCCAGCAGCGAGGGACAGTTAATCTATGGCTACACCTTC.

This clone was found a few times. V usage is TRBV6-5 and J usage is TRBJ1-1, with 11 bases lining up with TRBD1. The germline gives CDR1 MNHEY, CDR2 SVGAGI. This CDR3 has 13 residues. The V segment lost 4 bases and the J segment 8 bases; nucleotides outside the gene matches: 3. As DNA, the CDR3 is TGTGCCAGCAGTTCGAGGACAGGGGGCGAAGCTTTCTTT. Protein sequence: CASSSRTGGEAFF.

V is TRBV5-1 and J is TRBJ2-4; D remains ambiguous. The CDR3 runs to 14 residues. V lost 0 bases to trimming and J lost 5 bases, with 9 bases between them. Germline assignment: CDR1 SGHRS and CDR2 YFSETQ. CDR3 DNA sequence: TGCGCCAGCAGCTTGGGGAGAACCGAAAACATTCAGTACTTC. Protein: CASSLGRTENIQYF.

The chain uses TRBV4-1 and TRBJ2-4, with 9 bases matching TRBD1. J lost 2 bases, V lost 6 bases, and 5 bases had no gene match. Germline V lookup: CDR1 MGHRA, CDR2 YSYEKL. The CDR3 consists of 15 residues. CDR3 in DNA: TGCGCCAGCAGACCTAACAGGGGGCCCAAAAACATTCAGTACTTC. It codes for CASRPNRGPKNIQYF.

This clone showed up just once. J is TRBJ2-3 and V is TRBV2; 8 positions agree with TRBD1. Losses at the gene ends were 5 bases for V and 2 bases for J; bases not matched to a gene: 6. From germline, CDR1 is SNHLY and CDR2 FYNNEI. CDR3 length equals 15 residues. This chain's CDR3 is CASSRQGRITDTQYF. The CDR3 DNA reads TGTGCCAGCAGTAGACAGGGGAGAATCACAGATACGCAGTATTTT.

This rearrangement joins TRBV10-3 to TRBJ1-5, with 7 bases aligning to TRBD1. Per the germline V gene, CDR1 is ENHRY and CDR2 is SYGVKD. J gave up 2 bases and V 5 bases, and 3 bases lay outside the gene matches. The CDR3 extends over 14 amino acids. CDR3: CAISPDRGNQPQHF. The CDR3 coding sequence is TGTGCCATCAGTCCAGACAGGGGCAATCAGCCCCAGCATTTT.

The chain has TRBV18 and TRBJ1-5, with D tentatively TRBD1 (5 bases). The CDR3 runs to 13 residues. Trimming shortened V by 2 bases and J by 11 bases, and 13 bases separated the two germline ends. From germline, CDR1 is KGHSH and CDR2 LQKENI. In DNA, the CDR3 is TGTGCCAGCTCACCAGACGGACAATCAGCCCAGCATTTT. Its protein product is CASSPDGQSAQHF. The complete variable domain, with remaining parts taken from reference TRBV18 and TRBJ1-5, reads NAGVMQNPRHLVRRRGQEARLRCSPMKGHSHVYWYRQLPEEGLKFMVYLQKENIIDESGMPKERFSAEFPKEGPSILRIQQVVRGDSAAYFCASSPDGQSAQHFGDGTRLSIL.

This clone was recorded once. The chain carries TRBV4-1 and TRBJ2-7; 9 bases match TRBD2. The CDR3 loop spans 17 amino acids. Germline trimming cut 2 bases from V and 2 bases from J; bases unmatched to any gene: 10. Germline V gene data show CDR1 as MGHRA and CDR2 as YSYEKL. CDR3 amino acids: CASSQTPVAGATYEQYF. The CDR3 bases are TGCGCCAGCAGCCAAACCCCGGTAGCGGGGGCTACCTACGAGCAGTACTTC.

V is TRBV10-1 and J is TRBJ2-3, with D possibly TRBD2 on 6 matching bases. Trimming cost V 6 bases and J 0 bases, with 22 bases left between them. The CDR3 runs 18 residues. Germline CDR1 and CDR2: WNHNN and SYGVQD (reference sequence). CDR3 in amino acids: CASRDPAGRCISTDTQYF. CDR3 DNA: TGCGCCAGCAGGGACCCGGCGGGACGATGCATTAGCACAGATACGCAGTATTTT.

This rearrangement joins TRBV5-1 to TRBJ2-7; D remains unclear. Per the germline V gene, CDR1 is SGHRS and CDR2 is YFSETQ. The V and J ends lost 0 bases and 2 bases respectively, with 9 bases between them. The CDR3 covers 14 residues. CDR3 coding DNA: TGCGCCAGCAGCTTGGCTGCGGAGCCCTACGAGCAGTACTTC. As protein: CASSLAAEPYEQYF.

The chain carries TRBV2 and TRBJ2-7, with D perhaps TRBD2 (6 bases). The V end lost 1 base, the J end lost 5 bases, and 12 bases lay between the germline ends. The V gene's germline CDR1 is SNHLY and CDR2 FYNNEI. The CDR3 sequence is 14 residues long. The CDR3 here is CASSEGRGADEQYF. CDR3 nucleotide sequence: TGTGCCAGCAGTGAAGGGAGGGGTGCCGACGAGCAGTACTTC. Supplemented by reference TRBV2 and TRBJ2-7, the full variable domain reads EPEVTQTPSHQVTQMGQEVILRCVPISNHLYFYWYRQILGQKVEFLVSFYNNEISEKSEIFDDQFSVERPDGSNFTLKIRSTKLEDSAMYFCASSEGRGADEQYFGPGTRLTVT.

The rearrangement uses TRBV7-2 and TRBJ2-1, with 9 bases lining up with TRBD1. The CDR3 runs 12 residues. The V segment lost 2 bases and the J segment 14 bases; nucleotides outside the gene matches: 4. Germline-derived CDR1 and CDR2 are SGHTA and FQGNSA. As DNA, the CDR3 is TGTGCCAGCAGCTTACATGGGACAGGGAAGTTCTTC. It yields the protein CASSLHGTGKFF.

This chain links TRBV28 with TRBJ1-5, with D possibly TRBD1 on 5 matching bases. V was cut by 2 bases and J by 7 bases, with 12 bases left in between. This CDR3 is built from 14 residues. Germline V gene lookup returns CDR1 MDHEN and CDR2 SYDVKM. CDR3 region: CASSLGDYSQPQHF. As DNA, the CDR3 is TGTGCCAGCAGTTTAGGGGACTACTCCCAGCCCCAGCATTTT.

The table lists this clone with a count of one. The chain couples TRBV28 to TRBJ2-5; D is unresolved. Germline lookup yields CDR1 MDHEN and CDR2 SYDVKM. V shed 6 bases and J shed 5 bases, with 19 bases lying between them. The CDR3 sequence is 15 residues long. The DNA for the CDR3 is TGTGCCAGCAGCCCACGCGTTGGAGTAGTGGAGACCCAGTACTTC. This translates into CASSPRVGVVETQYF.

The rearrangement uses TRBV6-1 and TRBJ1-1; D is unclear. The CDR3 covers 15 residues. CDR1 and CDR2 from the germline V gene are MNHNS and SASEGT. Trimming took off 2 bases at V and 1 base at J, with 11 bases between the two ends. The CDR3 region is CASSEIGEPNTEAFF. Written as DNA, the CDR3 is TGTGCCAGCAGTGAAATTGGAGAACCGAACACTGAAGCTTTCTTT.

The gene calls are TRBV11-2 and TRBJ1-1; D gene unclear. V dropped 5 bases and J dropped 6 bases, with 13 bases sitting between them. CDR1 SGHAT and CDR2 FQNNGV come from the germline V gene. This CDR3 region has 13 residues. The chain's CDR3 is CASSPGIGSEAFF. CDR3 nucleotide sequence: TGTGCCAGCAGCCCAGGAATTGGCTCTGAAGCTTTCTTT.

The chain uses TRBV7-2 and TRBJ2-7; 8 bases are a match to TRBD2. This CDR3 spans 13 amino acids. Per germline, CDR1 SGHTA and CDR2 FQGNSA. V lost 5 bases to trimming and J lost 10 bases; unmatched junction nucleotides: 10. The CDR3 region has the DNA TGTGCCAGCAGCCCCCAGACCAGCGGGAGTCAGTACTTC. Protein: CASSPQTSGSQYF. The whole variable domain, remainder taken from reference TRBV7-2 and TRBJ2-7, is GAGVSQSPSNKVTEKGKDVELRCDPISGHTALYWYRQSLGQGLEFLIYFQGNSAPDKSGLPSDRFSAERTGGSVSTLTIQRTQQEDSAVYLCASSPQTSGSQYFGPGTRLTVT.

The chain has TRBV5-6 and TRBJ1-2; 10 bases are a match to TRBD1. Germline lookup yields CDR1 SGHDT and CDR2 YYEEEE. The junction had 6 bases not matched to a gene; V was cut back by 4 bases and J by 9 bases. This CDR3 region has 13 residues. CDR3 coding DNA: TGTGCCAGCAGCCAGACAGGGGGCGCGAGCTACACCTTC. This gives the protein CASSQTGGASYTF.

For the CDR3, the DNA is TGTGCCAGCAGCTTACAAAAGGGACAGTCCCTCTACGAGCAGTACTTC. Translating gives CASSLQKGQSLYEQYF. The gene calls are TRBV7-9 and TRBJ2-7; 7 positions match TRBD1. CDR1 and CDR2 (germline): SEHNR, FQNEAQ (reference sequence). The CDR3 loop spans 16 amino acids. J gave up 3 bases and V 2 bases, and 10 bases lay outside the gene matches.

The chain recombines TRBV7-3 with TRBJ2-1, with D possibly matching TRBD1 (5 bases). The germline V gene encodes CDR1 SGHTA and CDR2 FQGTGA. The length of the CDR3 is 14 residues. V lost 1 base and J lost 8, with 12 bases in between. The DNA of the CDR3 is TGTGCCAGCAGCTTAAACCCAGGGATGGATGAGCAGTTCTTC. It codes for CASSLNPGMDEQFF.

This clone has a single count. The chain carries TRBV6-1 and TRBJ2-5; 8 nucleotides line up with TRBD1. Germline V gene sequence: CDR1 MNHNS, CDR2 SASEGT. This CDR3 contains 14 residues. Losses at the gene ends were 3 bases for V and 3 bases for J; bases not matched to a gene: 3. CDR3 protein: CASSEVTGEETQYF. CDR3 nucleotide sequence: TGTGCCAGCAGTGAGGTGACAGGGGAAGAGACCCAGTACTTC.

This sequence joins TRBV6-5 and TRBJ1-2, with 8 bases identical to TRBD1. V was clipped by 8 bases and J by 7 bases; unmatched bases: 9. This CDR3 spans 13 amino acids. Per germline, CDR1 MNHEY and CDR2 SVGAGI. CDR3: CASGQGAPPGYTF. In nucleotides, the CDR3 is TGTGCCAGCGGACAGGGCGCACCCCCTGGCTACACCTTC.

The chain combines TRBV5-1 with TRBJ2-7; TRBD1 agrees at 10 bases. The CDR3 sequence is 13 residues long. The trim removed 4 bases at V and 6 bases at J, leaving 4 bases unmatched. The germline V gene encodes CDR1 SGHRS and CDR2 YFSETQ. The CDR3 sequence: CASSTGTGAEQYF. DNA for the CDR3: TGCGCCAGCAGCACCGGGACAGGGGCCGAGCAGTACTTC.

The rearrangement joins TRBV6-5 to TRBJ1-2, with 7 positions matching TRBD1. V shed 4 bases, J shed 5 bases, and the junction held 4 bases outside the gene matches. The germline V gene encodes CDR1 MNHEY and CDR2 SVGAGI. This CDR3 region has 13 residues. The CDR3 reads CASSSDRRYGYTF. The CDR3 DNA sequence: TGTGCCAGCAGTTCGGACAGGCGATATGGCTACACCTTC.

V usage is TRBV6-4 and J usage is TRBJ2-3; D possibly corresponds to TRBD2 (6 bases). The CDR3 runs to 15 residues. V gave up 3 bases and J gave up 0 bases, with 10 bases separating them. The V gene's germline CDR1 is MRHNA and CDR2 SNTAGT. Here the CDR3 reads CASSEMAGSTDTQYF. The CDR3 region has the DNA TGTGCCAGCAGTGAGATGGCGGGGAGCACAGATACGCAGTATTTT.

The chain carries TRBV11-2 and TRBJ2-3; 11 bases agree with TRBD2. Looked up from germline, CDR1 is SGHAT and CDR2 is FQNNGV. This CDR3 region has 16 residues. The V and J ends lost 1 base and 4 bases, in that order; junction bases with no gene match: 4. The CDR3 sequence is CASSLGVAGGADTQYF. The CDR3, as DNA: TGTGCCAGCAGCTTAGGGGTAGCGGGAGGGGCAGATACGCAGTATTTT.

This clone was counted a few times. V usage is TRBV29-1 and J usage is TRBJ1-1; 10 positions match TRBD1. Trimming removed 7 bases from V and 5 bases from J; junction bases left unmatched: 7. Per the germline V gene, CDR1 is SQVTM and CDR2 is ANQGSEA. This CDR3 comprises 13 residues. The CDR3 is CSAGGQGGTEAFF. CDR3 nucleotides: TGCAGCGCTGGAGGACAGGGGGGTACTGAAGCTTTCTTT.